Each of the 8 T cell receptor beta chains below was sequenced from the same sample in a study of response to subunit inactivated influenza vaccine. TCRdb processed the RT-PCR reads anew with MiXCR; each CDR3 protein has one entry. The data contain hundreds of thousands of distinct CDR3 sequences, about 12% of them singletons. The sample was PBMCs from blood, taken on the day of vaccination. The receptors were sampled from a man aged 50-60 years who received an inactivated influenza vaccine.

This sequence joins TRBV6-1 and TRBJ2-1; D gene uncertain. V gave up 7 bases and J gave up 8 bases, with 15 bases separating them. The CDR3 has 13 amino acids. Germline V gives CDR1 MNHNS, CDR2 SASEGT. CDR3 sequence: CASIVNPIDEQFF. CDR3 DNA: TGTGCCAGCATTGTTAATCCGATCGATGAGCAGTTCTTC.

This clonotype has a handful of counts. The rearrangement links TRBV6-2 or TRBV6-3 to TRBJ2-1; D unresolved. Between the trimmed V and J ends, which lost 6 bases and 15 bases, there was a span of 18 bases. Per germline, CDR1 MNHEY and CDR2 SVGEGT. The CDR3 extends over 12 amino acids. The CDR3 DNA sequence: TGTGCCAGCAGCGACCTTGGAGTGCCGCGGTTCTTC. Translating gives CASSDLGVPRFF.

DNA of the CDR3: TGCGCCAGCAGCCACAGGGGGCTAACTGGAAACACCATATATTTT. This sequence encodes CASSHRGLTGNTIYF. This rearrangement joins TRBV4-1 to TRBJ1-3; TRBD1 agrees at 8 bases. V shed 3 bases, J shed 2 bases, and the junction held 3 bases outside the gene matches. The CDR3 extends over 15 amino acids. Germline CDR1 MGHRA, CDR2 YSYEKL.

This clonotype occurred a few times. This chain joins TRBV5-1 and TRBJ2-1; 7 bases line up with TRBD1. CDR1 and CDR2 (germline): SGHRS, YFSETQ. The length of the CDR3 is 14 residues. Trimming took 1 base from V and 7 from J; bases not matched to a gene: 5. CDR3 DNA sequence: TGCGCCAGCAGCTTGAGACAGGGTCTTAATGAGCAGTTCTTC. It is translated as CASSLRQGLNEQFF.

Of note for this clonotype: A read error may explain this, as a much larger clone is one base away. In nucleotides, the CDR3 is TGTGCCAGCAGTTACCGGCCGGGACAGGGCTATAATCCACCCCTCCACTTT. Residues: CASSYRPGQGYNPPLHF. The chain joins TRBV6-5 to TRBJ1-6; 9 bases line up with TRBD1. Germline V CDR1 and CDR2: MNHEY, SVGAGI. This CDR3 comprises 17 residues.

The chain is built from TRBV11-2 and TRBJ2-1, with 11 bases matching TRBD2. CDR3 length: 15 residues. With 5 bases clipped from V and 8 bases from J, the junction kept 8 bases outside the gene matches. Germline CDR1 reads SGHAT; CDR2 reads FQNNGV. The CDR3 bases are TGTGCCAGCAGCCAACTAGCGGGGGTGCTCGATGAGCAGTTCTTC. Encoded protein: CASSQLAGVLDEQFF.

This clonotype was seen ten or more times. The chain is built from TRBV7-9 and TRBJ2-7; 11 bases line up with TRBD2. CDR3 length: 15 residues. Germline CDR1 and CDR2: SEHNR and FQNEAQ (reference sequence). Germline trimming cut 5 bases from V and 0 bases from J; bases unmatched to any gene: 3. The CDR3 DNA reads TGTGCCAGCAGCCCTAGCGGGGGGAGCTCCTACGAGCAGTACTTC. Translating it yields CASSPSGGSSYEQYF. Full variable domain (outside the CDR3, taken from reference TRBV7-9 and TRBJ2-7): DTGVSQNPRHKITKRGQNVTFRCDPISEHNRLYWYRQTLGQGPEFLTYFQNEAQLEKSRLLSDRFSAERPKGSFSTLEIQRTEQGDSAMYLCASSPSGGSSYEQYFGPGTRLTVT.

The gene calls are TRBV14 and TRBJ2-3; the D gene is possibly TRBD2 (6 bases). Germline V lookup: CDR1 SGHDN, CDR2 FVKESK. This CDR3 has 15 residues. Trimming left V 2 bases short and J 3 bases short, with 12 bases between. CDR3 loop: CASSQLGSITDTQYF. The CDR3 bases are TGTGCCAGCAGCCAACTCGGGAGTATTACAGATACGCAGTATTTT.